The 31 T cell receptor beta chains below were found in one sample sequenced in a study of T cells in women clearing cervical HPV infection. Assay used: immunoSEQ multiplex PCR; TCRdb lists only in-frame clones, some missing. The table for this sample gives about 40,000 clones. Sample: blood buffy coat. The receptor source for this set is a woman between 18 and 75 years old with a cervical HPV16 infection that either progressed to CIN3+ or cleared (not recorded which).

Points on this clone: The CDR3 end falls 3 residues outside the read, so it is completed with the germline J gene. V and J are TRBV30 and TRBJ2-4; 9 bases map to TRBD1. CDR3 length: 14 residues. From germline, CDR1 is GTSNPN and CDR2 SVGIG (reference sequence). The CDR3 bases that were read are TGTGCCTGGAGTCCTACGGGACAGGGAAATGGT. Its protein product is CAWSPTGQGNG. The entire CDR3 protein reads CAWSPTGQGNGQYF.

Comment on this clone: The observed sequence ends 3 residues before the CDR3 terminus, with the missing tail filled in from the germline J gene. The rearrangement uses TRBV5-1 and TRBJ1-4; D is possibly TRBD1 (5 bases). CDR1 is SGHRS and CDR2 is YFSETQ in the germline V gene. This CDR3 is 14 amino acids long. The CDR3 loop reads CASREFSGANVLFF. The part of the CDR3 DNA that was read is TGCGCCAGCCGTGAGTTCTCTGGGGCCAACGTA.

With respect to this clone: The CDR3 goes on 3 residues after the read ends, and that part is filled in from the germline J gene. The chain is built from TRBV2 and TRBJ2-1; 7 bases match TRBD2. Germline-derived CDR1 and CDR2 are SNHLY and FYNNEI. With 4 bases clipped from V and 2 bases from J, the junction kept 5 bases outside the gene matches. This CDR3 has 15 amino acids. CDR3 loop: CASSGGTNTYNEQFF. The part of the CDR3 DNA that was read is TGTGCCAGCAGTGGGGGGACTAACACCTACAATGAG.

A word on this clone: The CDR3 is cut off 3 residues early in the read; its end comes from the germline J gene. The V call is TRBV10-3, the J call TRBJ2-3; 11 nucleotides line up with TRBD2. The CDR3 is made up of 17 amino acids. The germline V gene encodes CDR1 ENHRY and CDR2 SYGVKD. Here the CDR3 reads CAISAPRGGLAEETQYF. Partial CDR3 DNA: TGTGCCATCAGTGCCCCACGCGGGGGACTAGCGGAGGAGACG.

Note on this clone: The DNA ends 3 residues before the CDR3 does, and the rest of the CDR3 is filled in from the germline J gene. V usage is TRBV7-9 and J usage is TRBJ2-3; D remains ambiguous. This CDR3 is built from 14 residues. CDR1 is SEHNR and CDR2 is FQNEAQ in the germline V gene (reference sequence). CDR3 sequence reads: CASSDTRYQETQYF. The DNA read from the CDR3 is TGTGCCAGCAGCGACACCCGGTACCAAGAGACG.

Details on this clone: The CDR3 end lies 3 residues beyond the end of the read and is filled in from the germline J gene. The chain combines TRBV4-1 with TRBJ1-5; TRBD1 matches 9 bases. V dropped 1 base and J dropped 7; count of bases not matched to a gene: 11. Germline CDR1 is MGHRA and CDR2 is YSYEKL. The CDR3 contains 17 residues. CDR3 DNA, as far as it was read: TGCGCCAGCAGCCAAGCGTTCCCCGGGACAGGGAGCCAGCCC. Amino acids: CASSQAFPGTGSQP. From start to end, the CDR3 is CASSQAFPGTGSQPQHF.

Turning to this clone: The DNA ends 3 residues before the CDR3 does, and the rest of the CDR3 is filled in from the germline J gene. The V call is TRBV18, the J call TRBJ2-3; 12 bases are shared with TRBD2. Germline CDR1 reads KGHSH; CDR2 reads LQKENI. This CDR3 has 17 amino acids. V trimming: 6 bases; J trimming: 4 bases; junction bases outside the gene matches: 11. This chain's CDR3 is CASSPETSGGSADTQYF. The CDR3 bases that were read are TGTGCCAGCTCCCCAGAGACTAGCGGGGGAAGCGCAGATACG.

Details on this clone: The read ends 3 residues early relative to the CDR3; the germline J gene fills the gap. The chain is built from TRBV19 and TRBJ2-7; tentative D call: TRBD1 (6 bases). Germline V CDR1 and CDR2: LNHDA, SQIVND (reference sequence). This CDR3 has 13 amino acids. The V and J ends lost 4 bases and 6 bases respectively, with 13 bases between them. CDR3 in amino acids: CASSNNRVGEQYF. CDR3 DNA, as far as it was read: TGTGCCAGTAGTAACAACAGGGTAGGCGAG.

As concerns this clone: The observed sequence ends 3 residues before the CDR3 terminus, with the missing tail filled in from the germline J gene. The V call is TRBV30, the J call TRBJ1-5; D gene unclear. This CDR3 is 13 amino acids long. The germline V gene has CDR1 GTSNPN and CDR2 SVGIG (reference sequence). V shed 1 base and J shed 2 bases, with 6 bases lying between them. The sequenced CDR3 bases are TGTGCCTGGAGTGGTAGGGGCAATCAGCCC. Translated, it gives CAWSGRGNQP. From start to end, the CDR3 is CAWSGRGNQPQHF.

A remark on this clone: Coverage ceases 3 residues before the CDR3 finishes, and the germline J gene fills in the end. The J gene is TRBJ2-1, the V gene TRBV20-1, with TRBD2 identical over 9 bases. The germline V gene has CDR1 DFQATT and CDR2 SNEGSKA (reference sequence). The V gene end was trimmed by 5 bases and the J gene end by 2 bases; junction bases not matched to a gene: 4. This CDR3 contains 14 residues. The part of the CDR3 DNA that was read is TGCAGTGCTGATAAGCGGGAGGCCTACAATGAG. Its translation is CSADKREAYNE. The CDR3 in its entirety is CSADKREAYNEQFF.

In the case of this clone: The observed sequence ends 3 residues before the CDR3 terminus, with the missing tail filled in from the germline J gene. V and J are TRBV12-3 or TRBV12-4 and TRBJ2-5; TRBD1 or TRBD2 may be the D gene (6 bases each). Trimming removed 4 bases from V and 5 bases from J, with 11 bases in between. The CDR3 sequence is 13 residues long. The sequenced part of the CDR3 DNA is TGTGCCAGCAGTTACAGGGAGGTGGAGACC. Translating it yields CASSYREVET. The CDR3 in its entirety is CASSYREVETQYF.

In regard to this clone: Coverage ceases 3 residues before the CDR3 finishes, and the germline J gene fills in the end. The chain links TRBV12-3 or TRBV12-4 to TRBJ1-2; TRBD1 might be the D (6 bases). The CDR3 has 13 residues. The V end was cut by 3 bases, the J end by 4 bases, with 9 bases between. The CDR3 loop is CASSFQGPYGYTF. CDR3 bases read: TGTGCCAGCAGTTTTCAGGGGCCCTATGGC.

A remark on this clone: The read ends 3 residues early relative to the CDR3; the germline J gene fills the gap. The rearrangement links TRBV19 to TRBJ1-2; D unclear. CDR1 and CDR2 from the germline V gene are LNHDA and SQIVND (reference sequence). The CDR3 is 13 amino acids. The sequenced CDR3 bases are TGTGCCAGTAGTGCGGGCGTCCAACAGGGC. Its protein is CASSAGVQQG. The CDR3 in its entirety is CASSAGVQQGYTF.

Comments on this clone: Read sequence stops 3 residues before the CDR3 end, and the germline J gene provides the missing end. The rearrangement joins TRBV7-6 to TRBJ1-2; D might be TRBD1 (5 bases). The CDR3 contains 13 residues. V lost 5 bases, J lost 3 bases, and 10 bases lay in between. Germline CDR1 SGHVS, CDR2 FNYEAQ. This CDR3 is CASSPGSYYGYTF. The part of the CDR3 DNA that was read is TGTGCCAGCAGCCCAGGGTCCTACTATGGC.

Comments on this clone: The read falls 3 residues short of the CDR3 end, and the missing part is taken from the germline J gene. V gene TRBV7-6 combines with J gene TRBJ1-2; D remains ambiguous. The germline gives CDR1 SGHVS, CDR2 FNYEAQ. The CDR3 has 14 residues. The CDR3 bases that were read are TGTGCCAGCAGCTTAGGGGCAGGAACCTACGAC. It is translated as CASSLGAGTYD. In full, the CDR3 reads CASSLGAGTYDYTF.

Regarding this clone: The read halts 3 residues ahead of the CDR3 end, with the missing end drawn from the germline J gene. The chain uses TRBV5-1 and TRBJ2-7, with D tentatively TRBD2 (7 bases). The CDR3 length is 14 residues. Germline V lookup: CDR1 SGHRS, CDR2 YFSETQ. V was clipped by 4 bases and J by 5 bases, with 16 bases between them. The CDR3: CASSPGRGADEQYF. The covered CDR3 bases are TGCGCCAGCAGCCCCGGTCGGGGGGCCGACGAG.

In the case of this clone: From the germline J gene comes the end of the CDR3, since the read stops 3 residues before it. The V gene is TRBV7-8, the J gene TRBJ2-2, with a weak D call TRBD1 (6 bases). The V end was cut by 7 bases, the J end by 1 base, with 13 bases between. CDR3 length: 15 residues. Germline CDR1 and CDR2: SGHVS and FQNEAQ. The sequenced CDR3 bases are TGTGCCAGCACACCCGAACAGGGGAACACCGGGGAG. The encoded protein is CASTPEQGNTGE. The entire CDR3 protein reads CASTPEQGNTGELFF.

With regard to this clone: The CDR3 goes on 3 residues after the read ends, and that part is filled in from the germline J gene. V usage is TRBV20-1 and J usage is TRBJ2-7; 8 nucleotides align to TRBD1. The V segment lost 1 base and the J segment 6 bases; nucleotides outside the gene matches: 11. The CDR3 has 15 amino acids. Germline V gene lookup returns CDR1 DFQATT and CDR2 SNEGSKA (reference sequence). CDR3 bases read: TGCAGTGCTAGAGGCGACAGGGGTATTTCGGTCGAG. Residues: CSARGDRGISVE. The whole CDR3 sequence is CSARGDRGISVEQYF.

With respect to this clone: The CDR3 goes on 3 residues after the read ends, and that part is filled in from the germline J gene. V and J are TRBV6-1 and TRBJ1-2; perhaps TRBD1 as D (5 bases). CDR3 length: 15 residues. The germline V gene encodes CDR1 MNHNS and CDR2 SASEGT. CDR3 bases read: TGTGCCAGCAGTGAATGGGGCGGCCGCTCCTACGAC. It codes for CASSEWGGRSYD. The full CDR3 protein is CASSEWGGRSYDYTF.

To note about this clone: Coverage ceases 3 residues before the CDR3 finishes, and the germline J gene fills in the end. The V and J genes are TRBV19 and TRBJ1-5; tentatively, D is TRBD1 (5 bases). The CDR3 spans 13 residues. Trimming removed 6 bases at V and 2 bases at J, with 8 bases between. Germline assignment: CDR1 LNHDA and CDR2 SQIVND (reference sequence). CDR3 residues: CASRRGGNQPQHF. The sequenced part of the CDR3 DNA is TGTGCCAGTAGGAGAGGGGGCAATCAGCCC. Combining the CDR3 with reference TRBV19 and TRBJ1-5 gives the whole variable domain DGGITQSPKYLFRKEGQNVTLSCEQNLNHDAMYWYRQDPGQGLRLIYYSQIVNDFQKGDIAEGYSVSREKKESFPLTVTSAQKNPTAFYLCASRRGGNQPQHFGDGTRLSIL.

Notes on this clone: The DNA ends 3 residues before the CDR3 does, and the rest of the CDR3 is filled in from the germline J gene. This chain joins TRBV30 and TRBJ1-5, with D maybe TRBD1 (6 bases). This CDR3 is built from 15 residues. The V gene lost 5 bases and the J gene lost 6 bases, with 20 bases spanning the gap. In germline, CDR1 is GTSNPN, CDR2 SVGIG (reference sequence). Partial CDR3 DNA: TGTGCCTGGGGCCCCGGGACAAGGGTTGGTCAGCCC. Encoded protein: CAWGPGTRVGQP. The whole CDR3 reads CAWGPGTRVGQPQHF.

On this clone itself: The read comes to an end 3 residues before the CDR3 does, leaving the germline J gene to fill in the end. V gene TRBV2 combines with J gene TRBJ1-6, with 8 nucleotides matching TRBD1. Germline CDR1 reads SNHLY; CDR2 reads FYNNEI. Germline trimming cut 8 bases from V and 9 bases from J; bases unmatched to any gene: 3. This CDR3 comprises 12 residues. CDR3 loop: CASDRGGSPLHF. The CDR3 DNA, read in part, is TGTGCCAGCGACAGGGGCGGTTCACCC.

As concerns this clone: The read gets to within 3 residues of the CDR3 end, and the germline J gene fills in the rest. The chain links TRBV19 to TRBJ2-7, with unresolved D. From germline, CDR1 is LNHDA and CDR2 SQIVND (reference sequence). The CDR3 runs to 15 residues. Trimming left V 9 bases short and J 5 bases short, with 23 bases between. The CDR3 DNA, read in part, is TGTGCCAGCGGAACCCTTCCCCCGAGTGCGGACGAG. Amino acid sequence: CASGTLPPSADE. The entire CDR3 sequence reads CASGTLPPSADEQYF.

Judged by frequency, this clone is large. The CDR3 goes on 3 residues after the read ends, and that part is filled in from the germline J gene. This chain connects TRBV5-1 to TRBJ2-3; TRBD1 agrees at 11 bases. Germline CDR1 is SGHRS and CDR2 is YFSETQ. The V segment lost 4 bases and the J segment 5 bases; nucleotides outside the gene matches: 6. The CDR3 consists of 15 residues. The covered CDR3 bases are TGCGCCAGCAGCCACGGACAGGGGGCTATAGATACG. Translated, it gives CASSHGQGAIDT. From start to end, the CDR3 is CASSHGQGAIDTQYF.

On this clone: The junction shows a germline mismatch at one end, possibly a read error. The CDR3 end is not reached by the read, which stops 3 residues before it; the germline J gene fills it in. V gene TRBV4-2 combines with J gene TRBJ2-5; D might be TRBD2 (6 bases). The CDR3 consists of 17 residues. CDR1 is LGHNA, CDR2 YNFKEQ, per germline. Incomplete CDR3 DNA: TGCGCCAGCAGCCAGGACTTGAGCGGGTCCTACCAAGAGACC. It encodes CASSQDLSGSYQET. The full CDR3 reads CASSQDLSGSYQETQYF.

The CDR3 spells CASSGRGGTDYGYTF. Incomplete CDR3 DNA: TGTGCCAGCAGTGGTCGGGGGGGAACCGACTATGGC. V usage is TRBV2 and J usage is TRBJ1-2; D might be TRBD1 (5 bases). The CDR3 end is not reached by the read, which stops 3 residues before it; the germline J gene fills it in. The CDR3 is 15 residues long. V was clipped by 4 bases and J by 3 bases, with 15 bases between them. Germline V gives CDR1 SNHLY, CDR2 FYNNEI.

CDR3 DNA (partial): TGTGCCAGCAGCTGGGGCTCAGGGGCG. Protein sequence: CASSWGSGA. The whole CDR3 sequence is CASSWGSGAQYF. V is TRBV7-2 and J is TRBJ2-3; TRBD1 might be the D (6 bases). The missing CDR3 end, 3 residues past where the read stops, is filled in from the germline J gene. This CDR3 is built from 12 residues. The germline CDR1 and CDR2 sequences are SGHTA and FQGNSA.

Notes on this clone: The missing CDR3 end, 3 residues past where the read stops, is filled in from the germline J gene. The chain recombines TRBV5-1 with TRBJ2-7; D is possibly TRBD2 (6 bases). Germline V gives CDR1 SGHRS, CDR2 YFSETQ. The CDR3 consists of 14 residues. Trimming cost V 6 bases and J 6 bases, with 19 bases left between them. The CDR3 is CASTLGGDLGEQYF. The CDR3 bases that were read are TGCGCCAGCACCCTGGGGGGAGACCTCGGCGAG. Looking up the rest from reference TRBV5-1 and TRBJ2-7 gives the full variable domain: KAGVTQTPRYLIKTRGQQVTLSCSPISGHRSVSWYQQTPGQGLQFLFEYFSETQRNKGNFPGRFSGRQFSNSRSEMNVSTLELGDSALYLCASTLGGDLGEQYFGPGTRLTVT.

With regard to this clone: The CDR3 end is not reached by the read, which stops 3 residues before it; the germline J gene fills it in. The J gene is TRBJ2-7, the V gene TRBV20-1; D possibly corresponds to TRBD2 (5 bases). The germline V and J ends were trimmed by 0 bases and 2 bases, with 11 bases remaining between them. This CDR3 has 14 amino acids. Germline CDR1 DFQATT, CDR2 SNEGSKA (reference sequence). Incomplete CDR3 DNA: TGCAGTGCTAGAGATACAGCGGCGACCTACGAG. Protein product: CSARDTAATYE. The entire CDR3 reads CSARDTAATYEQYF.

The chain's CDR3 is CASSLVSSGSYEQYF. The CDR3 DNA, read in part, is TGTGCCAGCAGCTTGGTGTCTAGCGGGAGTTACGAG. This rearrangement joins TRBV5-4 to TRBJ2-7; TRBD2 matches at 10 bases. The read terminates 3 residues before the CDR3 end, so the remaining end is supplied by the germline J gene. The CDR3 length is 15 residues. Germline lookup yields CDR1 SGHNT and CDR2 YYREEE (reference sequence). V was pared by 0 bases and J by 4 bases, with 4 bases of the junction left unmatched. The variable domain in full, completed from reference TRBV5-4 and TRBJ2-7, reads ETGVTQSPTHLIKTRGQQVTLRCSSQSGHNTVSWYQQALGQGPQFIFQYYREEENGRGNFPPRFSGLQFPNYSSELNVNALELDDSALYLCASSLVSSGSYEQYFGPGTRLTVT.

A note on this clone: The CDR3 goes on 3 residues after the read ends, and that part is filled in from the germline J gene. This rearrangement joins TRBV20-1 to TRBJ2-3; the match to TRBD2 covers 8 bases. V shed 6 bases and J 1 base; nucleotides not matched to a gene: 6. CDR3 size: 14 residues. Germline CDR1 reads DFQATT; CDR2 reads SNEGSKA (reference sequence). CDR3 DNA (partial): TGCAGTGCCTTAGCGGGAAGTGGCACAGATACG. It codes for CSALAGSGTDT. From start to end, the CDR3 is CSALAGSGTDTQYF.